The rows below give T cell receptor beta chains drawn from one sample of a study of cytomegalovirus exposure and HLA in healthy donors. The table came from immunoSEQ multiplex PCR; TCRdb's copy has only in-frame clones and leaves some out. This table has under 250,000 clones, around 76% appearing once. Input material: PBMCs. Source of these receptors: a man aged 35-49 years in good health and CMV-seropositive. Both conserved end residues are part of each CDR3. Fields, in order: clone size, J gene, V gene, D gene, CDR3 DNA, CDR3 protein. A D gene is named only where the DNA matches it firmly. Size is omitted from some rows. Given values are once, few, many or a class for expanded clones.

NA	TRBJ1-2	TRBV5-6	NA	TGTGCCAGCATCGGGGGAGGAGACTATGGCTACACCTTC	CASIGGGDYGYTF
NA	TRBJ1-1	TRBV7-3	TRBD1	TGTGCCAGCAGCTTAGATGGGACAGGGGCGAACACTGAAGCTTTCTTT	CASSLDGTGANTEAFF
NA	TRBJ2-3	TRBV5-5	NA	TGTGCCAGCAGCTTCTTCGGGGGTGCAATTGATACGCAGTATTTT	CASSFFGGAIDTQYF
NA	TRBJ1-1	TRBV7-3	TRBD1	TGTGCCAGCAGCCTACAGACAGGGGACACTGAAGCTTTCTTT	CASSLQTGDTEAFF
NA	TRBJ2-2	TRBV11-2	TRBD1	TGTGCCAGCAGCACCCGACAGGGGCGGACCGGGGAGCTGTTTTTT	CASSTRQGRTGELFF
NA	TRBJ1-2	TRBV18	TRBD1	TGTGCCAGCTCACCCGGGCAGGGGGTGAATTATGGCTACACCTTC	CASSPGQGVNYGYTF
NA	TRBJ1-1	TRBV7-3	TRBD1	TGTGCCAGCAGCTTAGGGGCAGGGGGGATATGGACTGAAGCTTTCTTT	CASSLGAGGIWTEAFF
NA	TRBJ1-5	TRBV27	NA	TGTGCCAGCAGGGAACAGGGAAGGTTCGATCAGCCCCAGCATTTT	CASREQGRFDQPQHF
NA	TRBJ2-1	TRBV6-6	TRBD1	TGTGCCAGCAGTCAACAGGGGTCCTACAATGAGCAGTTCTTC	CASSQQGSYNEQFF
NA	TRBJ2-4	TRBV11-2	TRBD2	TGTGCCAGCAGCTTAGCCCTTACTAGCGAGATAGCCAAAAACATTCAGTACTTC	CASSLALTSEIAKNIQYF
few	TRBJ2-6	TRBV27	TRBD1	TGTGCCAGCAGTTCCCCGGCCGGGACAGGGGTCAATGGGGCCAACGTCCTGACTTTC	CASSSPAGTGVNGANVLTF
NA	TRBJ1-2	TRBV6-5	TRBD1	TGTGCCAGCAGACCCTCCGGGACAGGGTCTGGCTACACCTTC	CASRPSGTGSGYTF
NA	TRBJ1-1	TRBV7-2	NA	TGTGCCAGCAGCTCCAAGGGCCCAGGGCCCACTGAAGCTTTCTTT	CASSSKGPGPTEAFF
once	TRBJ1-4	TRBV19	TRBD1	TGTGCCAGTAGTATTTTAGGGGGCGAGTTCGTCGAAAAACTGTTTTTT	CASSILGGEFVEKLFF
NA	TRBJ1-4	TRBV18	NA	TGTGCCAGCTCAATACACAGGGCTCCCGGCGCAACTAATGAAAAACTGTTTTTT	CASSIHRAPGATNEKLFF
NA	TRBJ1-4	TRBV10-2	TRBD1	TGCGCCAGCAGTGACCGGGACAGGTCTTCGGAAAAACTGTTTTTT	CASSDRDRSSEKLFF
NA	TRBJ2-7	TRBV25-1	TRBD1	TGTGCCAGCAGTGAATCTGGGACAGGGGACGAGCAGTACTTC	CASSESGTGDEQYF
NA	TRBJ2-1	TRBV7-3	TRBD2	TGTGCCAGCAGCTCAGCGGGAGTGGGGAACAATGAGCAGTTCTTC	CASSSAGVGNNEQFF
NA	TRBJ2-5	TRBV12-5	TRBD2	TGTGCTAGTAACCCTAGCGGGAGGGCCTCCCAAGAGACCCAGTACTTC	CASNPSGRASQETQYF
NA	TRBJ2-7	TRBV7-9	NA	TGTGCCAGCAGCTCTCAGGGATACGAGCAGTACTTC	CASSSQGYEQYF
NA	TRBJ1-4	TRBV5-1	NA	TGCGCCAGCAGCTTGAGGGCGACAGTGCCTAATGAAAAACTGTTTTTT	CASSLRATVPNEKLFF
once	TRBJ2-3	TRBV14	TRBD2	TGTGCCAGCAGCCTGACTAGCATCAATACGCAGTATTTT	CASSLTSINTQYF
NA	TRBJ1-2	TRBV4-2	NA	TGTGCCAGCAGCCAAGGGGACACGGAAACCTATGGCTACACCTTC	CASSQGDTETYGYTF
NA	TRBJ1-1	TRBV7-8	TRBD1	TGTGCCAGCAGCTCGGACAGGCAATACACTGAAGCTTTCTTT	CASSSDRQYTEAFF
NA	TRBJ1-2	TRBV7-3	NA	TGTGCCAGCAGCCCATTTGGGCCAGGGGATAACTATGGCTACACCTTC	CASSPFGPGDNYGYTF
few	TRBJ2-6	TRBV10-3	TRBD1	TGTGCCACCCAGGGGGCCCCGAGCTCTGGGGCCAACGTCCTGACTTTC	CATQGAPSSGANVLTF
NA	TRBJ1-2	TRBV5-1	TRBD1	TGCGCCAGCAGCTTGGTCGGGACAGGGTCCTATGGCTACACCTTC	CASSLVGTGSYGYTF
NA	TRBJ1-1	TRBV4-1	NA	TGCGCCAGCAGCCAAGATACAGGGCCTTCCGAAGCTTTCTTT	CASSQDTGPSEAFF
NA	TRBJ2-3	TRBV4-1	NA	TGCGCCAGCAGGAACACGGCGGAGACGCAGTATTTT	CASRNTAETQYF
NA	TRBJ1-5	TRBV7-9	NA	TGTGCCAGCAGCCTACCCGGGACGGCGGGGAGCAATCAGCCCCAGCATTTT	CASSLPGTAGSNQPQHF
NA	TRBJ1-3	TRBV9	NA	TGTGCCAGCAGCCCCCCCGGCGGGAACACCATATATTTT	CASSPPGGNTIYF
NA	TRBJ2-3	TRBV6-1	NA	TGTGCCAGCCACCCGGGATCGACCACAGATACGCAGTATTTT	CASHPGSTTDTQYF
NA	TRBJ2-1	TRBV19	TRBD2	TGTGCCAGTACGGAGCGGGGGCTCCAGTTCTTC	CASTERGLQFF
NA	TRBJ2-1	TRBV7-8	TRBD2	TGTGCCAGCAGCGAACTAGCGGGAGGATTGGATGAGCAGTTCTTC	CASSELAGGLDEQFF
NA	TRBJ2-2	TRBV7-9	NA	TGTGCCAGCAGCTTAGTTCCGGGAGCGGGCACCGGGGAGCTGTTTTTT	CASSLVPGAGTGELFF
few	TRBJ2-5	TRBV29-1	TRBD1	TGCAGCGTTCGGACAGGGTGGGAGACCCAGTACTTC	CSVRTGWETQYF
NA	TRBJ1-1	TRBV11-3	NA	TGTGCCAGCAGGCCCGACAGCGCAAAGAACACTGAAGCTTTCTTT	CASRPDSAKNTEAFF
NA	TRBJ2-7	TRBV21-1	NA	TGTGCCAGCACCTGCTTGGGACTAGCGCTTGCCTACGAGCAGTACTTC	CASTCLGLALAYEQYF
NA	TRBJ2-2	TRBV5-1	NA	TGCGCCAGCAGCGCCAGGGAAGGTAGCGGGGAGCTGTTTTTT	CASSAREGSGELFF
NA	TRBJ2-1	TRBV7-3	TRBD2	TGTGCCAGCAGCTTCGGAATCTCTAGCGGCTACAATGAGCAGTTCTTC	CASSFGISSGYNEQFF
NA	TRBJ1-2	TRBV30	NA	TGTGCCTGGAGTGTTGGCAAGGGGCTTCATGGCTACACCTTC	CAWSVGKGLHGYTF
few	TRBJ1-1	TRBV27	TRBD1	TGTGCCAGCAGTTTGACAGGGGGTGACACTGAAGCTTTCTTT	CASSLTGGDTEAFF
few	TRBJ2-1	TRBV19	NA	TGTGCCAGTAGTTTTTCCCGCGGTCCCATACAACCATCCTACAATGAGCAGTTCTTC	CASSFSRGPIQPSYNEQFF
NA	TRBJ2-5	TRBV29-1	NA	TGCAGCGTCGACCGCGGGGCAGGGGGGTTGGGAGAGACCCAGTACTTC	CSVDRGAGGLGETQYF
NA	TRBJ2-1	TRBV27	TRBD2	TGTGCCAGCACCCTCAATCGGGGGTCTAGCGGGAAATACAATGAGCAGTTCTTC	CASTLNRGSSGKYNEQFF
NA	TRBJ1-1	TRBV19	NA	TGTGCCAGTAGTATGGGGGGGAACACTGAAGCTTTCTTT	CASSMGGNTEAFF
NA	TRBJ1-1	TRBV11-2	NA	TGTGCCAGCAGCCTGGGGGGTAACACTGAAGCTTTCTTT	CASSLGGNTEAFF
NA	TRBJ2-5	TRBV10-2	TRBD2	TGCGCCAGCAGCTTGAGCGGGAGTAAAGAGACCCAGTACTTC	CASSLSGSKETQYF
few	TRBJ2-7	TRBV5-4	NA	TGTGCCAGCAGCTTGATTCTATCACCGGGCGAGCAGTACTTC	CASSLILSPGEQYF
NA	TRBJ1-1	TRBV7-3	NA	TGTGCCAGCAGCTTATTGCCAGAAAACACTGAAGCTTTCTTT	CASSLLPENTEAFF
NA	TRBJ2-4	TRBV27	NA	TGTGCCAGCAGTTACGGAGCCAAAAACATTCAGTACTTC	CASSYGAKNIQYF
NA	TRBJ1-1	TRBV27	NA	TGTGCCAGCAGTTTCGCTGGGTGGGAGGACACTGAAGCTTTCTTT	CASSFAGWEDTEAFF